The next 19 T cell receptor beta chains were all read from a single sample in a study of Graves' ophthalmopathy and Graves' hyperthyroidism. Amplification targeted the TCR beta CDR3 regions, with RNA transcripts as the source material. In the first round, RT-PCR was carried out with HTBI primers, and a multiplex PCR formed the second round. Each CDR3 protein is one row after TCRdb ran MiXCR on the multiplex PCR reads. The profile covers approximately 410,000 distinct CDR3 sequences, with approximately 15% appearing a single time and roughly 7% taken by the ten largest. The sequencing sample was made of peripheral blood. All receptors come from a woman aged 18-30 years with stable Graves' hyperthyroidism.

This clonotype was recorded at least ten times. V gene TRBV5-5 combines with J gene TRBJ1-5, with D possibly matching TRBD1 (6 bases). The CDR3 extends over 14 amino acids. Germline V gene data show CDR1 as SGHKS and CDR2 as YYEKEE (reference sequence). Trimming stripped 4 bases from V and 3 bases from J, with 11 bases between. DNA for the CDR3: TGTGCCAGCAGCCCGGGACACTCCAATCAGCCCCAGCATTTT. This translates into CASSPGHSNQPQHF.

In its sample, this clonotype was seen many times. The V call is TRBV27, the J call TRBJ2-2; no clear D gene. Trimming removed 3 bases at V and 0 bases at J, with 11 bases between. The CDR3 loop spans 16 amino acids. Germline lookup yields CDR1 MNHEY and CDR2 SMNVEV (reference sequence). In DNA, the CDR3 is TGTGCCAGCAGTTTCCTGACTGTAGCGAACACCGGGGAGCTGTTTTTT. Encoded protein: CASSFLTVANTGELFF.

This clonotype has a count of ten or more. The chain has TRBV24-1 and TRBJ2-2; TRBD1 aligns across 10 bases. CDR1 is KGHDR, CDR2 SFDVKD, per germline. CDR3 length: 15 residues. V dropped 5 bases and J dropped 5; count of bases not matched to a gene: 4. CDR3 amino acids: CATSARDRGTGELFF. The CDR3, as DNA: TGTGCCACCAGTGCTCGGGACAGGGGTACCGGGGAGCTGTTTTTT.

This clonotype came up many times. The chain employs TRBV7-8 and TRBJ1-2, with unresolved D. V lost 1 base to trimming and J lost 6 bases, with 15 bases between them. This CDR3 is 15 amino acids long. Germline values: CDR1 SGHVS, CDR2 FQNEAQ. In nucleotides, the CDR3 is TGTGCCAGCAGCTTAGTGTCCGGGGTCACGGATGGCTACACCTTC. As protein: CASSLVSGVTDGYTF.

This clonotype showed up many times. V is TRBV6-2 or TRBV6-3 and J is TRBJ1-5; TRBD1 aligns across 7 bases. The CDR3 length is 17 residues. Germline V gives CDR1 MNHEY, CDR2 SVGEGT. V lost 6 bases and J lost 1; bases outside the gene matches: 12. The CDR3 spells CASSRLGTVVSNQPQHF. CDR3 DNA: TGTGCCAGCAGCCGCCTGGGGACAGTTGTAAGCAATCAGCCCCAGCATTTT.

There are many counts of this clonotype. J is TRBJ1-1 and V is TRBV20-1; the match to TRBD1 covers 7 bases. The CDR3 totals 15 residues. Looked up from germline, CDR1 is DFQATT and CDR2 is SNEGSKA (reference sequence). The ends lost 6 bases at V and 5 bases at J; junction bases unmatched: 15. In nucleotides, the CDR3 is TGCAGTGCGAGGGACAGTCATAGATTAGAGACTGAAGCTTTCTTT. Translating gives CSARDSHRLETEAFF.

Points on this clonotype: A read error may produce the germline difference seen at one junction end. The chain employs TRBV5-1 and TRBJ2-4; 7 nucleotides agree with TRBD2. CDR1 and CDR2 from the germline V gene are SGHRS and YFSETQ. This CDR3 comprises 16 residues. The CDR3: CASSLTLAAAKNIKYF. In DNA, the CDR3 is TGCGCCAGCAGCTTGACTCTAGCGGCAGCCAAAAACATTAAGTACTTC.

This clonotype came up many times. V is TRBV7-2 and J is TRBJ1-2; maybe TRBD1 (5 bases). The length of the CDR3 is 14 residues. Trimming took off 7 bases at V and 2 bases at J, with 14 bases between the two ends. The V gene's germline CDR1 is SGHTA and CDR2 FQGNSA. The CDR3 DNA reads TGTGCCAGCATCCGCGTGCAGGGAAACTATGGCTACACCTTC. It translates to CASIRVQGNYGYTF. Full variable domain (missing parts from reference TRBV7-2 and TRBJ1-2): GAGVSQSPSNKVTEKGKDVELRCDPISGHTALYWYRQSLGQGLEFLIYFQGNSAPDKSGLPSDRFSAERTGGSVSTLTIQRTQQEDSAVYLCASIRVQGNYGYTFGSGTRLTVV.

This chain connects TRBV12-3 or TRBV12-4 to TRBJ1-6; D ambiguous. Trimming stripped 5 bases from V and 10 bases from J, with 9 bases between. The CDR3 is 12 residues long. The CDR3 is CASSADMSPLHF. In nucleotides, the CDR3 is TGTGCCAGCAGTGCCGACATGTCACCCCTCCACTTT.

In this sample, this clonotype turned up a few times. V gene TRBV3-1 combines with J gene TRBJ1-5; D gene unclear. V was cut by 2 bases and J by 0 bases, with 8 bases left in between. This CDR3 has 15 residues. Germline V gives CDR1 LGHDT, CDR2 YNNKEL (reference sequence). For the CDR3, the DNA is TGTGCCAGCAGCCAACAGCCATATAGCAATCAGCCCCAGCATTTT. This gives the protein CASSQQPYSNQPQHF.

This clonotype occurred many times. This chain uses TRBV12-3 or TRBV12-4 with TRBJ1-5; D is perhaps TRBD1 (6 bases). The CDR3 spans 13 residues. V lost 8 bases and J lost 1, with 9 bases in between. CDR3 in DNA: TGTGCCAGCGGGGGCCGCAGCAATCAGCCCCAGCATTTT. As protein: CASGGRSNQPQHF.

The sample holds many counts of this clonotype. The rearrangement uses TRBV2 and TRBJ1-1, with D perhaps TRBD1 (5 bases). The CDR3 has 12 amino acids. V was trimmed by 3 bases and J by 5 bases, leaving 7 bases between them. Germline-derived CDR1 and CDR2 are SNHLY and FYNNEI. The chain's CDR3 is CASSEGETEAFF. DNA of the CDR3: TGTGCCAGCAGTGAGGGGGAGACTGAAGCTTTCTTT.

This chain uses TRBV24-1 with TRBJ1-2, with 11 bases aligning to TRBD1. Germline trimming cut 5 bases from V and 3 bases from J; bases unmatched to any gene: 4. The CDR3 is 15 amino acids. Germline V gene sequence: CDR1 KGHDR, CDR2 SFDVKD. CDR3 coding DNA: TGTGCCACCAGTGGACCGGGACAGGGGGACTATGGCTACACCTTC. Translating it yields CATSGPGQGDYGYTF.

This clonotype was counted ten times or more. DNA of the CDR3: TGTGCCAGCAGCTTAGGGGGGCGCGAGTACGAGCAGTACTTC. Encoded protein: CASSLGGREYEQYF. The chain carries TRBV7-2 and TRBJ2-7, with D perhaps matching TRBD1 (6 bases). The germline V gene has CDR1 SGHTA and CDR2 FQGNSA. The CDR3 is made up of 14 amino acids. Trimming removed 1 base from V and 4 bases from J, with 11 bases in between.

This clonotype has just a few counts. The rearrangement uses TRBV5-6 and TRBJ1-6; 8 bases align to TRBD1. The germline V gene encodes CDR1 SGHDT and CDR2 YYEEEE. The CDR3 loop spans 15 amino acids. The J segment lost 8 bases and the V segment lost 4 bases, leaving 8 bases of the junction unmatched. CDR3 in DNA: TGTGCCAGCAGCCGGGTGGACAGGGACCATTCACCCCTCCACTTT. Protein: CASSRVDRDHSPLHF.

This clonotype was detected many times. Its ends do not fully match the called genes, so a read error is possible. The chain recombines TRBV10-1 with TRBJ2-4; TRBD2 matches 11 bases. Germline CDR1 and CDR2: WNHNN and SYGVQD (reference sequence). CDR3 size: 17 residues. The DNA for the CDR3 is TGCGCCAGCAGTGTCGGTAGCGGGGGGGCGGCCAAAAACATTAAGTACTTC. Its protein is CASSVGSGGAAKNIKYF.

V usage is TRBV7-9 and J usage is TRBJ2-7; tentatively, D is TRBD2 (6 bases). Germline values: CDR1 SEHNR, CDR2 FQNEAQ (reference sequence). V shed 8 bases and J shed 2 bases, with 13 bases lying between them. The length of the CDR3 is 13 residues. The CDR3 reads CASLPAGTYEQYF. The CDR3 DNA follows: TGTGCCAGCCTCCCCGCGGGAACCTACGAGCAGTACTTC.

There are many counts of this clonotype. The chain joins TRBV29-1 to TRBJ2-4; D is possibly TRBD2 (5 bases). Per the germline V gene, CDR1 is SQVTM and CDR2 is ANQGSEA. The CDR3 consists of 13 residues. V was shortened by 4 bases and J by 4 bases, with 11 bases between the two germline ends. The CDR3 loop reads CSVANLAKNIQYF. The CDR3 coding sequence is TGCAGCGTTGCGAACCTAGCTAAAAACATTCAGTACTTC.

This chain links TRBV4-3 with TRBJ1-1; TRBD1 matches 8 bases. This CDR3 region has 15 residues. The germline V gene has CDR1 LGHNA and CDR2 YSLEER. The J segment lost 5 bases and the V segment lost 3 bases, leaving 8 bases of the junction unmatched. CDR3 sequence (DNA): TGCGCCAGCAGCCAGGGGACAGGATTAGGGACTGAAGCTTTCTTT. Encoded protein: CASSQGTGLGTEAFF.